The next 17 T cell receptor beta chains were all read from a single sample in a study of blood T cell repertoires in COVID-19. TCRdb's copy holds only in-frame clones and misses some; the assay was immunoSEQ multiplex PCR. The table lists 50,000 to 65,000 clones, roughly 90% of them singletons. The sample was peripheral blood. The receptor set was obtained from a man aged 55 to 70 with acute or convalescent COVID-19.

The V call is TRBV10-3, the J call TRBJ1-1; TRBD1 aligns across 9 bases. The V segment lost 8 bases and the J segment 4 bases; nucleotides outside the gene matches: 5. This CDR3 comprises 13 residues. From germline, CDR1 is ENHRY and CDR2 SYGVKD. In DNA form, the CDR3 reads TGTGCCATCTCGGGGACAGGGATCACTGAAGCTTTCTTT. Protein: CAISGTGITEAFF.

The rearrangement joins TRBV9 to TRBJ2-1; a possible D gene is TRBD1 (6 bases). V was trimmed by 0 bases and J by 6 bases, leaving 10 bases between them. This CDR3 comprises 14 residues. Germline CDR1 and CDR2: SGDLS and YYNGEE. CDR3 sequence reads: CASSVALGGNEQFF. The CDR3 coding sequence is TGTGCCAGCAGCGTAGCTCTAGGGGGCAATGAGCAGTTCTTC.

The rearrangement joins TRBV5-6 to TRBJ1-6, with unresolved D. Germline CDR1 is SGHDT and CDR2 is YYEEEE. The germline V and J ends were trimmed by 4 bases and 5 bases, with 10 bases remaining between them. The CDR3 is 14 residues long. CDR3 bases: TGTGCCAGCAGCCTGGACCCTAATAATTCACCCCTCCACTTT. It is translated as CASSLDPNNSPLHF.

This clone appeared once. This chain joins TRBV5-1 and TRBJ2-1, with TRBD1 matching 9 bases. Losses at the gene ends were 0 bases for V and 2 bases for J; bases not matched to a gene: 6. Germline-derived CDR1 and CDR2 are SGHRS and YFSETQ. The CDR3 length is 17 residues. The CDR3 nucleotides read TGCGCCAGCAGCTTGGGGAGGGACAGGGTCACCTACAATGAGCAGTTCTTC. This gives the protein CASSLGRDRVTYNEQFF.

The rearrangement links TRBV27 to TRBJ1-5; no clear D gene. Germline CDR1 and CDR2: MNHEY and SMNVEV (reference sequence). This CDR3 is built from 14 residues. The germline V and J ends were trimmed by 3 bases and 0 bases, with 6 bases remaining between them. CDR3 nucleotide sequence: TGTGCCAGCAGTTTGCGGTATAGCAATCAGCCCCAGCATTTT. Its translation: CASSLRYSNQPQHF.

This clone was seen just once. The chain combines TRBV5-4 with TRBJ1-2; tentative D call: TRBD1 (6 bases). Trimming took off 3 bases at V and 3 bases at J, with 15 bases between the two ends. Germline CDR1 SGHNT, CDR2 YYREEE (reference sequence). The CDR3 has 15 amino acids. CDR3 in amino acids: CASSSRGGADYGYTF. The CDR3 bases are TGTGCCAGCAGCTCCCGAGGGGGGGCAGACTATGGCTACACCTTC.

The chain joins TRBV11-3 to TRBJ2-1; TRBD1 matches 8 bases. CDR1 and CDR2 (germline): SGHNT, YENEEA. The junction had 14 bases not matched to a gene; V was cut back by 0 bases and J by 10 bases. The CDR3 loop spans 17 amino acids. CDR3 residues: CASSLDRRQGSMKEQFF. The CDR3 DNA reads TGTGCCAGCAGCTTAGATAGGCGACAGGGGTCAATGAAGGAGCAGTTCTTC.

The rearrangement uses TRBV7-3 and TRBJ2-3; 10 bases match TRBD1. J was trimmed by 3 bases and V by 2 bases; bases with no gene match: 2. Germline lookup yields CDR1 SGHTA and CDR2 FQGTGA. The CDR3 runs to 15 residues. Here the CDR3 DNA reads TGTGCCAGCAGCTTACCGGGACAGGGGACAGATACGCAGTATTTT. Its protein is CASSLPGQGTDTQYF.

This clone is categorized as medium-sized. V gene TRBV4-3 combines with J gene TRBJ1-6; perhaps TRBD1 as D (6 bases). The CDR3 contains 16 residues. Trimming cost V 0 bases and J 9 bases, with 15 bases left between them. Germline V lookup: CDR1 LGHNA, CDR2 YSLEER. DNA for the CDR3: TGCGCCAGCAGCCAAGATTTTCACAGGGAACCTTCACCCCTCCACTTT. This sequence encodes CASSQDFHREPSPLHF.

V usage is TRBV19 and J usage is TRBJ2-2, with D possibly TRBD2 on 7 matching bases. CDR1 and CDR2 from the germline V gene are LNHDA and SQIVND (reference sequence). The CDR3 has 15 amino acids. V was pared by 3 bases and J by 4 bases, with 12 bases between. CDR3 nucleotide sequence: TGTGCCAGTAGTATTCCGGGGGGCCTCACCGGGGAGCTGTTTTTT. It is translated as CASSIPGGLTGELFF.

The chain uses TRBV19 and TRBJ2-3; a weak D match, TRBD1 (5 bases). Germline V gives CDR1 LNHDA, CDR2 SQIVND (reference sequence). This CDR3 is 17 amino acids long. V dropped 0 bases and J dropped 4 bases, with 17 bases sitting between them. This CDR3 is CASSIDLGQGVADTQYF. The CDR3 region has the DNA TGTGCCAGTAGTATAGATCTAGGGCAGGGTGTTGCAGATACGCAGTATTTT.

J is TRBJ2-4 and V is TRBV18; D unresolved. The CDR3 covers 14 residues. Germline values: CDR1 KGHSH, CDR2 LQKENI. The germline V and J ends were trimmed by 2 bases and 2 bases, with 7 bases remaining between them. CDR3 bases: TGTGCCAGCTCACCAGGAGTTACCAAAAACATTCAGTACTTC. Its protein is CASSPGVTKNIQYF.

This sequence joins TRBV7-2 and TRBJ2-4, with unresolved D. Trimming removed 0 bases at V and 0 bases at J, with 9 bases between. Germline values: CDR1 SGHTA, CDR2 FQGNSA. This CDR3 has 16 residues. Here the CDR3 reads CASSLAPDLAKNIQYF. The CDR3 bases are TGTGCCAGCAGCTTAGCCCCAGATCTAGCCAAAAACATTCAGTACTTC.

This rearrangement joins TRBV5-4 to TRBJ2-7, with 9 positions matching TRBD2. V lost 0 bases, J lost 0 bases, and 7 bases stayed unmatched. Germline-derived CDR1 and CDR2 are SGHNT and YYREEE (reference sequence). CDR3 size: 17 residues. The CDR3, as DNA: TGTGCCAGCAGCTTGGGGGGATTTAGCGGGAGCTCCTACGAGCAGTACTTC. It encodes CASSLGGFSGSSYEQYF. Drawing the rest from reference TRBV5-4 and TRBJ2-7, the complete variable domain is ETGVTQSPTHLIKTRGQQVTLRCSSQSGHNTVSWYQQALGQGPQFIFQYYREEENGRGNFPPRFSGLQFPNYSSELNVNALELDDSALYLCASSLGGFSGSSYEQYFGPGTRLTVT.

V is TRBV9 and J is TRBJ2-1; D not resolved. The CDR3 has 14 residues. V was clipped by 2 bases and J by 8 bases, with 14 bases between them. Germline loops: CDR1 SGDLS, CDR2 YYNGEE. The chain's CDR3 is CASSVSSAIDEQFF. In DNA form, the CDR3 reads TGTGCCAGCAGCGTTAGTAGTGCCATCGATGAGCAGTTCTTC.

In its sample, this clone was seen a few times. The CDR3 DNA sequence: TGCGCCAGCAGCCAAGCGCCAATGACAGATAAACAGCCCCAGCATTTT. Protein product: CASSQAPMTDKQPQHF. This chain joins TRBV4-1 and TRBJ1-5; a possible D gene is TRBD1 (5 bases). CDR1 and CDR2 (germline): MGHRA, YSYEKL. The V end was cut by 1 base, the J end by 7 bases, with 17 bases between. The CDR3 loop spans 16 amino acids.

The rearrangement uses TRBV27 and TRBJ1-3; the D gene is possibly TRBD1 (6 bases). The CDR3 extends over 13 amino acids. Trimming stripped 6 bases from V and 4 bases from J, with 10 bases between. CDR1 MNHEY and CDR2 SMNVEV come from the germline V gene (reference sequence). CDR3 DNA: TGTGCCAGCAGGCAGGGGTCAGGAAACACCATATATTTT. Translating gives CASRQGSGNTIYF.